These 19 T cell receptor beta chains share one sample of origin, sequenced in a study of cytomegalovirus exposure and HLA in healthy donors. The study ran its PCR with 60 Vbeta and 13 Jbeta primers. The repertoire was sequenced with immunoSEQ multiplex PCR; TCRdb's copy has only in-frame clones and lacks some. The profile covers some 120,000 clones, with roughly 80% appearing a single time and 20% to 25% taken by the ten largest. The sequenced sample consisted of PBMCs. These receptors were obtained from a man aged 30 to 45 in good health and CMV-seropositive.

The chain joins TRBV27 to TRBJ2-2, with 7 bases that match TRBD1. Germline CDR1 reads MNHEY; CDR2 reads SMNVEV (reference sequence). The CDR3 sequence is 14 residues long. J was trimmed by 7 bases and V by 6 bases; bases with no gene match: 8. The CDR3 DNA reads TGTGCCAGCAGCTGGACAGGCGCCGGCGGGGAGCTGTTTTTT. It is translated as CASSWTGAGGELFF.

CDR3 DNA sequence: TGTGCCAGCAGTTTAATGGGACAGGGGATAAAAGAGACCCAGTACTTC. It specifies CASSLMGQGIKETQYF. The rearrangement links TRBV28 to TRBJ2-5, with 10 nucleotides matching TRBD1. CDR3 length: 16 residues. Germline V gene lookup returns CDR1 MDHEN and CDR2 SYDVKM. The V gene end was trimmed by 2 bases and the J gene end by 3 bases; junction bases not matched to a gene: 6.

This clone appeared once. The chain recombines TRBV5-1 with TRBJ1-1, with 9 bases identical to TRBD1. The germline V gene encodes CDR1 SGHRS and CDR2 YFSETQ. The CDR3 is made up of 16 amino acids. Losses at the gene ends were 0 bases for V and 1 base for J; bases not matched to a gene: 4. The DNA of the CDR3 is TGCGCCAGCAGCTTGGCCTGGGGACAGGGGAACACTGAAGCTTTCTTT. Encoded protein: CASSLAWGQGNTEAFF.

The CDR3 is CASSLFTGLGRYHNSPLHF. As DNA, the CDR3 is TGTGCCAGCAGCTTGTTTACAGGGTTAGGCCGCTACCATAATTCACCCCTCCACTTT. The rearrangement links TRBV5-4 to TRBJ1-6, with D maybe TRBD1 (6 bases). V was trimmed by 1 base and J by 5 bases, leaving 22 bases between them. This CDR3 has 19 residues. Germline CDR1 is SGHNT and CDR2 is YYREEE (reference sequence).

V and J are TRBV7-9 and TRBJ2-7; 7 nucleotides match TRBD1. From germline, CDR1 is SEHNR and CDR2 FQNEAQ (reference sequence). CDR3 length: 18 residues. The ends lost 5 bases at V and 0 bases at J; junction bases unmatched: 16. Here the CDR3 reads CASSPQLTGRMASYEQYF. DNA for the CDR3: TGTGCCAGCAGCCCCCAGTTGACAGGGCGAATGGCCTCCTACGAGCAGTACTTC.

V is TRBV6-8 and J is TRBJ2-7; the D gene is possibly TRBD1 (9 bases). The CDR3 is 20 residues long. The germline V gene encodes CDR1 MNHGY and CDR2 SAAAGT. Trimming removed 0 bases from V and 4 bases from J, with 28 bases in between. CDR3 sequence: CASSYSTLAGQGPILYEQYV. The CDR3 bases are TGTGCCAGCAGTTACTCGACATTAGCGGGACAGGGACCTATATTATACGAGCAGTACGTC.

The chain couples TRBV4-2 to TRBJ2-1; 14 bases agree with TRBD2. J lost 2 bases, V lost 4 bases, and 7 bases had no gene match. Germline V gives CDR1 LGHNA, CDR2 YNFKEQ. The CDR3 length is 18 residues. CDR3 residues: CASSLRTSGGPTYNEQFF. The CDR3 DNA reads TGTGCCAGCAGCCTTCGGACTAGCGGGGGGCCCACCTACAATGAGCAGTTCTTC.

The V and J genes are TRBV11-1 and TRBJ2-1, with D possibly TRBD2 on 7 matching bases. V was shortened by 1 base and J by 5 bases, with 21 bases between the two germline ends. CDR1 and CDR2 from the germline V gene are SGHAT and FQDESV (reference sequence). This CDR3 has 18 amino acids. The CDR3 coding sequence is TGTGCCAGCAGCTTAGAACCAAGGGGGGGCACTACCCACAATGAGCAGTTCTTC. It is translated as CASSLEPRGGTTHNEQFF.

V is TRBV7-2 and J is TRBJ1-5; D gene uncertain. Germline V gene lookup returns CDR1 SGHTA and CDR2 FQGNSA. V lost 5 bases and J lost 5, with 10 bases in between. CDR3 size: 13 residues. CDR3 loop: CASSPDRDQPQHF. DNA for the CDR3: TGTGCCAGCAGCCCCGACCGGGATCAGCCCCAGCATTTT.

As for this clone: Distinct nucleotide sequences in the sample also encode this CDR3. The V call is TRBV27, the J call TRBJ2-1; the match to TRBD1 covers 9 bases. The CDR3 consists of 15 residues. V lost 5 bases and J lost 3; bases outside the gene matches: 5. CDR1 is MNHEY and CDR2 is SMNVEV in the germline V gene (reference sequence). CDR3 protein: CASSLSTGGYNEQFF. The CDR3 DNA reads TGTGCCAGCAGTCTGTCGACAGGGGGCTACAATGAGCAGTTCTTC.

The gene calls are TRBV7-2 and TRBJ2-7; a possible D gene is TRBD1 (6 bases). CDR1 SGHTA and CDR2 FQGNSA come from the germline V gene. There are 13 residues in the CDR3. V was trimmed by 5 bases and J by 7 bases, leaving 15 bases between them. CDR3 region: CASSRERTAEQYV. The DNA of the CDR3 is TGTGCCAGCAGCCGAGAACGGACAGCTGAGCAGTACGTC.

The gene calls are TRBV5-4 and TRBJ2-5; D uncertain. This CDR3 contains 15 residues. The germline CDR1 and CDR2 sequences are SGHNT and YYREEE (reference sequence). The V and J ends lost 0 bases and 2 bases respectively, with 11 bases between them. CDR3 in DNA: TGTGCCAGCAGCTTGGGTGGCTTACAACAAGAGACCCAGTACTTC. This translates into CASSLGGLQQETQYF.

CDR3 in DNA: TGTGCCAGCAGTCAGGGCCCTTATGGCTACACCTTC. Translated, it gives CASSQGPYGYTF. J is TRBJ1-2 and V is TRBV5-6, with D possibly being TRBD1 (5 bases). Trimming left V 5 bases short and J 5 bases short, with 10 bases between. Germline V gene lookup returns CDR1 SGHDT and CDR2 YYEEEE. The CDR3 contains 12 residues.

This chain connects TRBV5-6 to TRBJ1-6; TRBD1 agrees at 7 bases. Looked up from germline, CDR1 is SGHDT and CDR2 is YYEEEE. The CDR3 is 15 amino acids. The junction had 7 bases not matched to a gene; V was cut back by 6 bases and J by 4 bases. CDR3 coding DNA: TGTGCCAGCAACAGGGGTAGTGGGTATAATTCACCCCTCCACTTT. It specifies CASNRGSGYNSPLHF.

The chain is built from TRBV28 and TRBJ2-1, with a weak D call TRBD2 (7 bases). The germline V gene encodes CDR1 MDHEN and CDR2 SYDVKM. CDR3 length equals 16 residues. V lost 3 bases and J 7 bases, leaving 19 bases between the germline ends. This CDR3 is CASSFVVPRGGNEQFF. The CDR3 DNA sequence: TGTGCCAGCAGTTTCGTAGTTCCGAGGGGGGGAAATGAGCAGTTCTTC.

The rearrangement uses TRBV5-1 and TRBJ1-2, with D uncertain. CDR3 length equals 14 residues. Germline V gives CDR1 SGHRS, CDR2 YFSETQ. The V end was cut by 4 bases, the J end by 0 bases, with 10 bases between. CDR3 bases: TGCGCCAGCAGCATCACCTCGGCTAACTATGGCTACACCTTC. It codes for CASSITSANYGYTF. The whole variable domain, filled in from reference TRBV5-1 and TRBJ1-2, reads KAGVTQTPRYLIKTRGQQVTLSCSPISGHRSVSWYQQTPGQGLQFLFEYFSETQRNKGNFPGRFSGRQFSNSRSEMNVSTLELGDSALYLCASSITSANYGYTFGSGTRLTVV.

The chain is built from TRBV9 and TRBJ2-3, with 12 bases lining up with TRBD2. Germline V gives CDR1 SGDLS, CDR2 YYNGEE. The CDR3 length is 23 residues. With 2 bases clipped from V and 0 bases from J, the junction kept 22 bases outside the gene matches. CDR3 sequence: CASSVRPLYSWTSGVPSTDTQYF. The CDR3 DNA sequence: TGTGCCAGCAGCGTCCGCCCCCTCTACTCCTGGACTAGCGGGGTTCCTAGCACAGATACGCAGTATTTT.

The chain uses TRBV10-3 and TRBJ1-3; D not certain. V dropped 4 bases and J dropped 8 bases, with 6 bases sitting between them. Germline V lookup: CDR1 ENHRY, CDR2 SYGVKD. The length of the CDR3 is 11 residues. For the CDR3, the DNA is TGTGCCATCAGTGCTCCCGACACCATATATTTT. It is translated as CAISAPDTIYF.

The CDR3 coding sequence is TGTGCCATCAGTGGTCCCGGACAGTCCTACGAGCAGTACTTC. This sequence encodes CAISGPGQSYEQYF. The chain employs TRBV10-3 and TRBJ2-7; D may be TRBD1 (6 bases). Between the trimmed V and J ends, which lost 4 bases and 1 base, there was a span of 11 bases. CDR3 length equals 14 residues. Germline CDR1 is ENHRY and CDR2 is SYGVKD.